This TCR beta chain was recorded in a study of cytomegalovirus exposure and HLA in healthy donors. Profiled with immunoSEQ multiplex PCR; TCRdb holds only in-frame clones, not every one. Here the sample spans fewer than 400,000 clones, 88% being singletons. With regard to this clone: Its antigen is undetermined.

CDR1 is WNHNN, CDR2 SYGVQD, per germline (reference sequence). The trim removed 5 bases at V and 4 bases at J, leaving 5 bases unmatched. There are 14 residues in the CDR3. Findings of the study overall: High specificity and sensitivity for cytomegalovirus status were reported for the classifier. The tendency of first-cohort TCR clusters to co-occur in the 120 or so validation repertoires was the finding of a later analysis.

The TCR comes from a young man in good health and CMV-seronegative. The specimen sequenced was PBMCs. V is TRBV10-1 and J is TRBJ1-2, with TRBD1 identical over 9 bases. Here the CDR3 reads CASSPSGQGYGYTF. The CDR3 coding sequence is TGCGCCAGCAGTCCCTCGGGACAGGGCTATGGCTACACCTTC.